A single sample is the source of the 31 T cell receptor beta chains below, sequenced in a study of cytomegalovirus exposure and HLA in healthy donors (dated by TCRdb to the late 2010s). Library prep was done by the immunoSEQ multiplex PCR assay. For the multiplex PCR, a mixture combining 60 forward primers for TCR Vbeta segments and 13 reverse primers for TCR Jbeta segments was used. TCRdb obtained this table from immuneACCESS and retained in-frame rearrangements with V and J assigned. These tables miss some clones; where compared with another copy, unresolved V genes account for less than half of the shortfall, and the remainder is unexplained. This sample gives some 190,000 clones in total; around 80% of them show up just once. Jointly, the top ten make up approximately 1.8% of the sample. The specimen sequenced was PBMCs. The receptor set was obtained from a man aged 40-49 years in good health and CMV-seropositive.

In regard to this clone: Given the absence of the conserved phenylalanine or tryptophan at the CDR3 end, a read error is likely. The limits of the CDR3 on the DNA are not certain, so only TCRdb's listed CDR3 is given. The chain is built from TRBV6-5 and TRBJ1-4; TRBD1 reflects the table's D call only, with no check against the DNA. 13 amino acids form the CDR3, both terminal residues included. Germline V CDR1 and CDR2: MNHEY, SVGAGI. The CDR3 loop is CASSPPLQGDLVL.

This rearrangement joins TRBV6-5 to TRBJ1-3, with 7 bases matching TRBD1. Germline V gene sequence: CDR1 MNHEY, CDR2 SVGAGI. The length of the CDR3 is 14 residues. J was trimmed by 9 bases and V by 6 bases; bases with no gene match: 11. This CDR3 is CASRWGTEESTIYF. In nucleotides, the CDR3 is TGTGCCAGCAGGTGGGGGACAGAGGAAAGCACCATATATTTT.

The chain uses TRBV5-4 and TRBJ1-3; no definite D call. Trimming left V 5 bases short and J 0 bases short, with 12 bases between. The CDR3 is 15 residues long. CDR1 is SGHNT and CDR2 is YYREEE in the germline V gene (reference sequence). CDR3 sequence reads: CASSLAGDSGNTIYF. In DNA form, the CDR3 reads TGTGCCAGCAGTCTCGCCGGGGACTCTGGAAACACCATATATTTT.

This chain uses TRBV27 with TRBJ2-2; 7 nucleotides line up with TRBD1. This CDR3 spans 14 amino acids. The V segment lost 2 bases and the J segment 6 bases; nucleotides outside the gene matches: 3. Germline V gene lookup returns CDR1 MNHEY and CDR2 SMNVEV (reference sequence). The CDR3 region is CASSLEGAAGELFF. Written as DNA, the CDR3 is TGTGCCAGCAGTTTAGAGGGGGCGGCCGGGGAGCTGTTTTTT.

V is TRBV6-1 and J is TRBJ2-2; 8 bases agree with TRBD1. The V segment lost 6 bases and the J segment 7 bases; nucleotides outside the gene matches: 7. CDR3 length equals 14 residues. CDR1 is MNHNS, CDR2 SASEGT, per germline. Written as DNA, the CDR3 is TGTGCCAGCAGCAACTACAGGGGGGTCGGGGAGCTGTTTTTT. It yields the protein CASSNYRGVGELFF.

The count of this clone is one. The chain links TRBV30 to TRBJ1-4, with D perhaps TRBD1 (6 bases). Germline values: CDR1 GTSNPN, CDR2 SVGIG (reference sequence). The CDR3 is 15 residues long. The V and J ends lost 0 bases and 11 bases respectively, with 19 bases between them. The CDR3 region is CAWSVREQGGGKLFF. The CDR3 coding sequence is TGTGCCTGGAGTGTACGGGAACAGGGTGGTGGCAAACTGTTTTTT.

The chain uses TRBV5-1 and TRBJ1-4, with TRBD1 as a possible D gene (5 bases). This CDR3 spans 14 amino acids. The V gene lost 0 bases and the J gene lost 6 bases, with 9 bases spanning the gap. Germline-derived CDR1 and CDR2 are SGHRS and YFSETQ. CDR3 amino acids: CASSLDRPDEKLFF. Written as DNA, the CDR3 is TGCGCCAGCAGCTTGGACAGGCCCGATGAAAAACTGTTTTTT.

V gene TRBV5-4 combines with J gene TRBJ2-1; 9 bases align to TRBD1. The ends lost 0 bases at V and 2 bases at J; junction bases unmatched: 0. CDR1 SGHNT and CDR2 YYREEE come from the germline V gene (reference sequence). The CDR3 totals 15 residues. CDR3 sequence: CASSLGQGAYNEQFF. CDR3 nucleotide sequence: TGTGCCAGCAGCTTGGGACAGGGGGCCTACAATGAGCAGTTCTTC.

The chain combines TRBV7-2 with TRBJ1-2; 8 bases line up with TRBD1. From germline, CDR1 is SGHTA and CDR2 FQGNSA. The V gene end was trimmed by 5 bases and the J gene end by 4 bases; junction bases not matched to a gene: 3. The CDR3 has 13 amino acids. In nucleotides, the CDR3 is TGTGCCAGCAGCCTGGACAGGGTCTATGGCTACACCTTC. It encodes CASSLDRVYGYTF.

The chain is built from TRBV6-5 and TRBJ2-7; 8 positions agree with TRBD2. The CDR3 totals 15 residues. The germline CDR1 and CDR2 sequences are MNHEY and SVGAGI. J was trimmed by 0 bases and V by 4 bases; bases with no gene match: 5. This chain's CDR3 is CASSLTGTSSYEQYF. The CDR3 DNA follows: TGTGCCAGCAGTTTGACCGGGACTAGCTCCTACGAGCAGTACTTC.

V usage is TRBV9 and J usage is TRBJ1-2; 7 nucleotides line up with TRBD1. J was trimmed by 5 bases and V by 4 bases; bases with no gene match: 14. This CDR3 is built from 16 residues. Germline CDR1 and CDR2: SGDLS and YYNGEE. CDR3 residues: CASSRGGGTEFYGYTF. The CDR3 DNA follows: TGTGCCAGCAGCAGGGGAGGTGGGACAGAATTTTATGGCTACACCTTC.

The chain is built from TRBV5-4 and TRBJ2-7; 7 nucleotides agree with TRBD1. Germline V gives CDR1 SGHNT, CDR2 YYREEE (reference sequence). Trimming at V came to 4 bases and at J to 3 bases, leaving 1 base not matched to a gene. The length of the CDR3 is 12 residues. As DNA, the CDR3 is TGTGCCAGCAGCCCAGGGGGCTACGAGCAGTACTTC. The encoded protein is CASSPGGYEQYF. Based on the CDR3 plus reference TRBV5-4 and TRBJ2-7, the full variable domain is ETGVTQSPTHLIKTRGQQVTLRCSSQSGHNTVSWYQQALGQGPQFIFQYYREEENGRGNFPPRFSGLQFPNYSSELNVNALELDDSALYLCASSPGGYEQYFGPGTRLTVT.

The chain employs TRBV7-3 and TRBJ2-3, with 7 bases fitting TRBD2. This CDR3 region has 15 residues. The germline V gene encodes CDR1 SGHTA and CDR2 FQGTGA. Trimming cost V 5 bases and J 2 bases; bases outside gene matches: 7. The CDR3: CASSPGLVSTDTQYF. In nucleotides, the CDR3 is TGTGCCAGCAGCCCCGGACTAGTGTCCACAGATACGCAGTATTTT.

This rearrangement joins TRBV6-1 to TRBJ1-2; TRBD1 matches at 7 bases. The V and J ends lost 10 bases and 3 bases, in that order; junction bases with no gene match: 8. Germline CDR1 and CDR2: MNHNS and SASEGT. This CDR3 spans 13 amino acids. The CDR3 nucleotides are TGTGCCACTGCACCGGGGACAGACTATGGCTACACCTTC. It is translated as CATAPGTDYGYTF.

This chain joins TRBV6-1 and TRBJ1-3; 7 bases map to TRBD1. Germline CDR1 MNHNS, CDR2 SASEGT. CDR3 length: 17 residues. J lost 0 bases, V lost 4 bases, and 9 bases had no gene match. As DNA, the CDR3 is TGTGCCAGCAGTGGCCAAAGGGACAGCTACTCTGGAAACACCATATATTTT. It encodes CASSGQRDSYSGNTIYF.

The chain has TRBV19 and TRBJ1-1; tentative D call: TRBD1 (6 bases). Per germline, CDR1 LNHDA and CDR2 SQIVND (reference sequence). The CDR3 runs 13 residues. The ends were cut back, 3 bases at V and 6 bases at J, with 11 bases in the middle. The CDR3 region has the DNA TGTGCCAGTAGTATGAGGGGGATCGCTGAAGCTTTCTTT. This encodes CASSMRGIAEAFF.

The chain couples TRBV7-9 to TRBJ2-3, with D perhaps matching TRBD1 (6 bases). The CDR3 sequence is 13 residues long. Germline CDR1 and CDR2: SEHNR and FQNEAQ (reference sequence). The V and J ends lost 5 bases and 4 bases respectively, with 10 bases between them. CDR3 nucleotide sequence: TGTGCCAGCAGCGAACAGGGCCCAGATACGCAGTATTTT. Protein: CASSEQGPDTQYF.

This clone has only one observation. The J gene is TRBJ1-2, the V gene TRBV19; perhaps TRBD1 as D (6 bases). In germline, CDR1 is LNHDA, CDR2 SQIVND (reference sequence). V lost 0 bases and J 6 bases, leaving 11 bases between the germline ends. The CDR3 runs to 14 residues. The CDR3 sequence is CASSIDRGVDGYTF. For the CDR3, the DNA is TGTGCCAGTAGTATAGACAGGGGAGTCGATGGCTACACCTTC.

The V and J genes are TRBV29-1 and TRBJ2-5; no clear D gene. Per the germline V gene, CDR1 is SQVTM and CDR2 is ANQGSEA. V lost 4 bases and J 2 bases, leaving 8 bases between the germline ends. The CDR3 sequence is 12 residues long. The DNA for the CDR3 is TGCAGCGTTGGGGCAGCTCAAGAGACCCAGTACTTC. Its translation: CSVGAAQETQYF. Based on the CDR3 plus reference TRBV29-1 and TRBJ2-5, the full variable domain is SAVISQKPSRDICQRGTSLTIQCQVDSQVTMMFWYRQQPGQSLTLIATANQGSEATYESGFVIDKFPISRPNLTFSTLTVSNMSPEDSSIYLCSVGAAQETQYFGPGTRLLVL.

This clone was observed a single time. The chain combines TRBV6-5 with TRBJ1-2, with 9 bases fitting TRBD1. V shed 10 bases, J shed 1 base, and the junction held 4 bases outside the gene matches. Per germline, CDR1 MNHEY and CDR2 SVGAGI. CDR3 size: 13 residues. The CDR3: CAIGQGRNYGYTF. The DNA of the CDR3 is TGTGCCATCGGACAGGGGCGTAACTATGGCTACACCTTC.

The chain uses TRBV29-1 and TRBJ1-1; the D gene is possibly TRBD1 (6 bases). The CDR3 length is 12 residues. Trimming removed 5 bases at V and 3 bases at J, with 10 bases between. CDR1 and CDR2 from the germline V gene are SQVTM and ANQGSEA. The CDR3 region has the DNA TGCAGCGTTCCTACAGGGTACACTGAAGCTTTCTTT. Its protein product is CSVPTGYTEAFF. Drawing the rest from reference TRBV29-1 and TRBJ1-1, the complete variable domain is SAVISQKPSRDICQRGTSLTIQCQVDSQVTMMFWYRQQPGQSLTLIATANQGSEATYESGFVIDKFPISRPNLTFSTLTVSNMSPEDSSIYLCSVPTGYTEAFFGQGTRLTVV.

V gene TRBV27 combines with J gene TRBJ2-3, with D maybe TRBD2 (7 bases). Germline lookup yields CDR1 MNHEY and CDR2 SMNVEV (reference sequence). V lost 4 bases and J lost 5, with 16 bases in between. The CDR3 contains 15 residues. The CDR3 reads CASSSPGGPLDTQYF. CDR3 coding DNA: TGTGCCAGCAGTTCCCCCGGGGGGCCTTTAGATACGCAGTATTTT.

The CDR3 protein is CASSWGGENQPQHF. As DNA, the CDR3 is TGTGCCAGCAGTTGGGGAGGGGAAAATCAGCCCCAGCATTTT. The chain employs TRBV27 and TRBJ1-5, with D perhaps TRBD1 (5 bases). Germline CDR1 MNHEY, CDR2 SMNVEV (reference sequence). The CDR3 is 14 residues long. V lost 4 bases and J lost 4, with 11 bases in between.

The chain recombines TRBV10-2 with TRBJ1-1; 7 bases map to TRBD1. The germline gives CDR1 WSHSY, CDR2 SAAADI. V lost 7 bases and J lost 3; bases outside the gene matches: 8. The CDR3 loop spans 14 amino acids. CDR3 loop: CASKSTGSDTEAFF. CDR3 in DNA: TGCGCCAGCAAGTCGACAGGGTCGGACACTGAAGCTTTCTTT.

Only one count was recorded for this clone. The rearrangement links TRBV2 to TRBJ1-1, with unresolved D. There are 11 residues in the CDR3. Germline-derived CDR1 and CDR2 are SNHLY and FYNNEI. The germline V and J ends were trimmed by 7 bases and 7 bases, with 10 bases remaining between them. The CDR3 sequence is CASNIGVEAFF. The DNA for the CDR3 is TGTGCCAGCAATATAGGAGTTGAAGCTTTCTTT.

This chain joins TRBV5-5 and TRBJ1-3; weak D call: TRBD1 (5 bases). The CDR3 runs to 13 residues. Germline loops: CDR1 SGHKS, CDR2 YYEKEE (reference sequence). Deletions cut 4 bases from V and 1 base from J, with 6 bases between. DNA of the CDR3: TGTGCCAGCAGCCCAGGGTCTGGAAACACCATATATTTT. Translated, it gives CASSPGSGNTIYF. The whole variable domain, filled in from reference TRBV5-5 and TRBJ1-3, reads DAGVTQSPTHLIKTRGQQVTLRCSPISGHKSVSWYQQVLGQGPQFIFQYYEKEERGRGNFPDRFSARQFPNYSSELNVNALLLGDSALYLCASSPGSGNTIYFGEGSWLTVV.

The chain links TRBV14 to TRBJ2-3, with D possibly being TRBD1 (5 bases). V lost 3 bases and J 1 base, leaving 5 bases between the germline ends. This CDR3 is built from 13 residues. Looked up from germline, CDR1 is SGHDN and CDR2 is FVKESK. In nucleotides, the CDR3 is TGTGCCAGCAGCCAGGGGCGCACAGATACGCAGTATTTT. This translates into CASSQGRTDTQYF.

The chain links TRBV7-3 to TRBJ2-1, with D uncertain. V lost 1 base, J lost 2 bases, and 9 bases lay in between. The germline V gene has CDR1 SGHTA and CDR2 FQGTGA. The CDR3 spans 15 residues. The CDR3 DNA sequence: TGTGCCAGCAGCTTAATCCGGGTCCCCTACAATGAGCAGTTCTTC. Its protein product is CASSLIRVPYNEQFF.

The chain carries TRBV2 and TRBJ1-2, with a weak D call TRBD1 (6 bases). The CDR3 extends over 16 amino acids. V was clipped by 7 bases and J by 8 bases, with 26 bases between them. The germline CDR1 and CDR2 sequences are SNHLY and FYNNEI. CDR3: CASTEGEGGLIGGYTF. The CDR3 DNA sequence: TGTGCCAGCACGGAGGGGGAGGGCGGATTAATAGGCGGCTACACCTTC.

This clone was observed a few times. The gene calls are TRBV19 and TRBJ1-1; 8 bases are shared with TRBD1. The CDR3 totals 14 residues. Trimming cost V 10 bases and J 0 bases; bases outside gene matches: 7. Per germline, CDR1 LNHDA and CDR2 SQIVND (reference sequence). CDR3 in DNA: TGTGCCACTGGACAGGGAAACATGAACACTGAAGCTTTCTTT. As protein: CATGQGNMNTEAFF.

V is TRBV4-1 and J is TRBJ2-3, with D perhaps TRBD1 (8 bases). The V end was cut by 1 base, the J end by 6 bases, with 14 bases between. The germline CDR1 and CDR2 sequences are MGHRA and YSYEKL. The CDR3 contains 15 residues. CDR3 residues: CASSQGGQGGDTQYF. The DNA for the CDR3 is TGCGCCAGCAGCCAAGGAGGACAGGGAGGGGATACGCAGTATTTT.